These T cell receptor beta chains were read from a single sample in a study of blood T cell repertoires in COVID-19. Clones were read by immunoSEQ multiplex PCR, and TCRdb kept only the in-frame ones, dropping some. The profile shows some 200,000 clones, approximately 78% of them singletons. Material: peripheral blood. The origin of the receptors is a woman aged 70-85 years with COVID-19, enrolled during active disease. The conserved cysteine and the conserved F or W are not part of the CDR3 here. Each record gives: V gene, J gene, clone size, CDR3 protein. A clone size is listed for some rows: how often the clone was seen (once, few, many), or a class if it is expanded.

>TRBV27|TRBJ2-3|once
ASSWGGPTDTQY
>TRBV5-1|TRBJ1-2|-
ASSFGHGNYGYT
>TRBV3-1/TRBV3-2|TRBJ2-7|-
ASSHGTAAYEQY
>TRBV5-1|TRBJ1-1|many
ASSGRQGRNTEAF
>TRBV20-1|TRBJ1-1|few
SAGPSEAF
>TRBV6-1|TRBJ2-4|-
ASSEGGGTSGTVNIQY
>TRBV6-2/TRBV6-3|TRBJ2-1|-
ASSYSGGNNEQF
>TRBV5-4|TRBJ2-1|-
ASSLAGLAGANEQF
>TRBV28|TRBJ1-5|-
AAGQPQH
>TRBV21-1|TRBJ2-3|-
ASSKEGRQGASCTDTQY
>TRBV25-1|TRBJ1-1|-
ASSPDSGKAF
>TRBV18|TRBJ2-7|-
ASSPRTLGEQY
>TRBV20-1|TRBJ2-7|many
SVPRLREQY
>TRBV5-1|TRBJ2-3|-
ASTRGGGQDTQY
>TRBV28|TRBJ1-5|-
ASSPGTGYQPQH
>TRBV5-6|TRBJ1-3|-
ASSLDQGRSRGNTIY
>TRBV28|TRBJ1-2|-
ASSLARGTGSNYGYT
>TRBV18|TRBJ1-5|-
ASSHGGVGTALAQH
>TRBV19|TRBJ1-5|-
ASSGTGGFGQPQH
>TRBV7-3|TRBJ2-7|-
ASSFVKYSGSSYEQY
>TRBV30|TRBJ2-4|-
AWSRDTAGIQY